This T cell receptor (beta chain) was sequenced in a study of OX40 agonist ivuxolimab in advanced cancers. Background on the whole study: Ivuxolimab was an agonistic, fully human IgG2 monoclonal antibody directed against OX40 (CD134), a costimulatory receptor. The purpose of peripheral TCRbeta sequencing was to test whether ivuxolimab changed TCR sequence diversity and led to clonal T-cell expansion. Of the roughly 52 patients in dose escalation, about 20 had hepatocellular carcinoma, around 15 had melanoma, 9 had renal cell carcinoma and 9 had head and neck cancer. Partial responses occurred in three dose-escalation patients, of whom one had hepatocellular carcinoma and two had cutaneous melanoma. The paper reports the monotherapy dose-escalation portion (N ≈ 50 patients) of the phase I ivuxolimab trial. Intravenous ivuxolimab was administered to patients every 2 weeks at six dose levels: 0.01, 0.1, 0.3, 1.5, 3 and 10 mg/kg. The dose-escalation cohort was about 87% male with a mean age of about 60 years, ranging from roughly 20 to 80. Patients were allowed to have had prior anti-PD-1, anti-PD-L1 or anti-CTLA-4 therapy, and more than 30% of the dose-escalation patients had previously received checkpoint inhibitors.

Genomic DNA was extracted from sorted cells for sequencing of the TCRbeta CDR3 region. TCRbeta CDR3 regions were sequenced using the immunoSEQ Assay. As stored in TCRdb, this immuneACCESS dataset retains in-frame rearrangements with V and J assigned. A fraction of the clones does not appear; measured against another copy, unresolved V genes explain less than half of the discrepancy, and the remainder lacks a known reason. The sample table shows under 100,000 clones, and roughly 92% are seen once. 9.5% to 12% of the sample rests with the top ten. V gives up 6 bases and J gives up 4 bases, and the segment between their germline ends measures 4 bases. Per the germline V gene, LGHNT is the CDR1 and FRNRAP is the CDR2. The CDR3 measures 11 amino acids from cysteine to phenylalanine. The DNA shown is the 33-base CDR3, in frame from base 1. The trial excluded patients who had a history of autoimmune disease or were on systemic immunosuppression. Peripheral blood for TCR sequencing was drawn from every dose cohort at baseline, at cycle 4 day 1 and at cycle 7 day 1. Samples were obtained from an open-label, multicenter, first-in-human phase I dose-escalation trial of ivuxolimab. Adults with locally advanced or metastatic melanoma, renal cell, hepatocellular, or head and neck squamous cell carcinoma were enrolled in the trial. CD4+ and CD8+ T cells were sorted separately from peripheral blood before TCR sequencing.

In the case of this clone: This receptor's antigen is unknown. No much larger clone exists at a distance of one base, and base qualities are not known.

Results and caveats for the whole study, not just this receptor: Low levels of normalized T-cell clonal expansion were also shown by some nonresponding patients. At doses of 0.1 to 3.0 mg/kg, clonal expansion of both CD4+ and CD8+ blood T cells was observed from baseline to week 6. In partial responders in the 0.1-3.0 mg/kg groups, normalized peripheral clonal expansion was found to be among the lowest, especially among CD8+ T cells. After ivuxolimab, expanded clones were on average more numerous among CD8+ T cells than among CD4+ T cells. The antigen specificity of the peripheral T cells that underwent clonal expansion was not determined.

The chain is encoded by TRBV12-5 joined to TRBJ2-1, with the D gene not clear enough to name. The clonotype originates from an adult with an advanced solid tumor such as melanoma, head and neck, liver or kidney cancer. The material sequenced was CD4+ or CD8+ T cells sorted from blood, taken in a trial of the OX40 agonist ivuxolimab. The CDR3 reads CASGLYNEQFF. The sequenced DNA is TGTGCTAGTGGATTGTACAATGAGCAGTTCTTC. Supplemented by the reference TRBV12-5 and TRBJ2-1 proteins around the CDR3, the complete variable domain is DARVTQTPRHKVTEMGQEVTMRCQPILGHNTVFWYRQTMMQGLELLAYFRNRAPLDDSGMPKDRFSAEMPDATLATLKIQPSEPRDSAVYFCASGLYNEQFFGPGTRLTVL.